The rows below give T cell receptor beta chains drawn from one sample of a study of blood T cell repertoires in COVID-19. Produced via immunoSEQ multiplex PCR; TCRdb's table is partial and in-frame only. The sample shows some 320,000 clones, 90% of them seen only once. What was sequenced was PBMCs or T cells enriched from blood (not recorded which). The receptor source for this set is a man between 60 and 75 years old who had recovered from COVID-19. Both conserved end residues are part of each CDR3. Each record gives: V gene, clone size, J gene, CDR3 protein. A clone size is listed for some rows: how often the clone was seen (once, few, many), or a class if it is expanded.

TRBV12-3/TRBV12-4	.	TRBJ1-5	CASSASEHQPQHF
TRBV19	.	TRBJ1-4	CASSIREDRVNEKLFF
TRBV11-2	.	TRBJ2-7	CASSLGGQGWQYF
TRBV5-6	.	TRBJ2-7	CASSLVYSYEQYF
TRBV7-8	.	TRBJ2-3	CASSLARDRVRDTQYF
TRBV25-1	.	TRBJ2-2	CASSGPTGLVGTGELFF
TRBV7-3	.	TRBJ2-3	CASSSTSGGPDTQYF
TRBV7-9	.	TRBJ1-4	CASSLSFGTNEKLFF
TRBV11-3	.	TRBJ2-5	CASSIGSEETQYF
TRBV5-3	once	TRBJ2-1	CARSRSGRAWNEQFF
TRBV29-1	once	TRBJ2-3	CSVGPSKEFSTGTQYF
TRBV5-1	.	TRBJ2-7	CASSPKTGAEQYF
TRBV20-1	once	TRBJ2-3	CSARERNTQYF
TRBV15	.	TRBJ2-7	CATSRGGGGIAYEQYF
TRBV6-5	.	TRBJ1-4	CASRQGGVLEKLFF